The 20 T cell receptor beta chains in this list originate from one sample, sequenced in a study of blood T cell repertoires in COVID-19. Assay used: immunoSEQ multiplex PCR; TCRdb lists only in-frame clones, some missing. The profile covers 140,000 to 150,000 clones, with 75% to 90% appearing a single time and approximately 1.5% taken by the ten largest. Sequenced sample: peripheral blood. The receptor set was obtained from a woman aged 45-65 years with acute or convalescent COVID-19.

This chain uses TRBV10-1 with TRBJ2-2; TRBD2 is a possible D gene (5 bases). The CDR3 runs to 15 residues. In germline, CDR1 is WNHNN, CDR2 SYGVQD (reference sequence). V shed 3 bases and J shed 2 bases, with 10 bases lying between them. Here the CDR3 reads CASSELAGNTGELFF. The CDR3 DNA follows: TGCGCCAGCAGTGAATTGGCGGGCAACACCGGGGAGCTGTTTTTT.

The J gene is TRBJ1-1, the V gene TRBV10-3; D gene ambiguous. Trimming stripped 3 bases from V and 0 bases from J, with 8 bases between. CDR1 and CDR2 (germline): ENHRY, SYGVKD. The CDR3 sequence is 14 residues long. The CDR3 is CAISDWRVNTEAFF. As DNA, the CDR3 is TGTGCCATCAGTGACTGGAGGGTGAACACTGAAGCTTTCTTT.

The CDR3 DNA reads as TGTGCCAGCAGCTTAGGCTGGACGGGGGGGAGTGAAAAACTGTTTTTT. It translates to CASSLGWTGGSEKLFF. The chain combines TRBV7-2 with TRBJ1-4, with a possible D match to TRBD1 (5 bases). V was trimmed by 1 base and J by 7 bases, leaving 16 bases between them. Germline V gene sequence: CDR1 SGHTA, CDR2 FQGNSA. This CDR3 has 16 residues.

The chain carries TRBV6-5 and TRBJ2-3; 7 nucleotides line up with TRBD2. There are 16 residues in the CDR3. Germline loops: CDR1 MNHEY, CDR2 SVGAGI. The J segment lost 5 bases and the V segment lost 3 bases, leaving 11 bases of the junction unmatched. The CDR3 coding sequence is TGTGCCAGCAGTTATGATGCGGGAGTATTTGGAGATACGCAGTATTTT. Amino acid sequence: CASSYDAGVFGDTQYF.

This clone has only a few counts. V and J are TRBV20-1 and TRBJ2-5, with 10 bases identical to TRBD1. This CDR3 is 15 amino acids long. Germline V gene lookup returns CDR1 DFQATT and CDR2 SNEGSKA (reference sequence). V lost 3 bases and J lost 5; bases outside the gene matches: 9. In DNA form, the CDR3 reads TGCAGTGCTAGTGCAGGGACAGGGGTCGGCGAGACCCAGTACTTC. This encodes CSASAGTGVGETQYF.

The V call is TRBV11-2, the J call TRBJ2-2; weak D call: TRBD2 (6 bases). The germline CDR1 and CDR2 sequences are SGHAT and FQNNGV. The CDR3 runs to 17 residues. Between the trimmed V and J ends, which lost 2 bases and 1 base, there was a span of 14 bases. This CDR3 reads CASSLLGASENTGELFF. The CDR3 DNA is TGTGCCAGCAGCTTACTCGGGGCTAGCGAGAACACCGGGGAGCTGTTTTTT.

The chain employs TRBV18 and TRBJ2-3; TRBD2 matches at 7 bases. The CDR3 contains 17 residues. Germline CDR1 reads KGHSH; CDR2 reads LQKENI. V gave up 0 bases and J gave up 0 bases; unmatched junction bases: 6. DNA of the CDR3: TGTGCCAGCTCACCACCGGGCGGGAGATCTAGCACAGATACGCAGTATTTT. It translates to CASSPPGGRSSTDTQYF.

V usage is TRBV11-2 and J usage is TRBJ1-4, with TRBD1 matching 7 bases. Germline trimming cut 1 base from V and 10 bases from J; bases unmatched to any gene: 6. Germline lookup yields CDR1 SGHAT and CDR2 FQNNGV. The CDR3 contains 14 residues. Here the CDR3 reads CASSLAGTEGKLFF. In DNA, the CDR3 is TGTGCCAGCAGCTTAGCCGGGACAGAGGGAAAACTGTTTTTT.

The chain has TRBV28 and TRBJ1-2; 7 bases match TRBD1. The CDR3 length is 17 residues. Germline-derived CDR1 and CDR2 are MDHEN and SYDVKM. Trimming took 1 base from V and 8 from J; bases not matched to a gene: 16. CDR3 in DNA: TGTGCCAGCAGTTTATCGCCCGACCCAGGACAGGTATCCGGCTACACCTTC. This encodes CASSLSPDPGQVSGYTF.

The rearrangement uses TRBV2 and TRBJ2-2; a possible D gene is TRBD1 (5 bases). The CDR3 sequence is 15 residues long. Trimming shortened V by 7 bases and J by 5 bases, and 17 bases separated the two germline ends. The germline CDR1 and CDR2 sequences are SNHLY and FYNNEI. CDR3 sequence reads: CASKGALLGTGELFF. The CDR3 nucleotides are TGTGCCAGCAAAGGGGCGCTGCTCGGAACCGGGGAGCTGTTTTTT.

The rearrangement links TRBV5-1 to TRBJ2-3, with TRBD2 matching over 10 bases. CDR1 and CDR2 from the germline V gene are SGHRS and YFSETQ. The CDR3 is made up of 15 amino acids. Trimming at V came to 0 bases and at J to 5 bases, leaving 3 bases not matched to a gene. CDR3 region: CASSLGAGGEDTQYF. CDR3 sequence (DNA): TGCGCCAGCAGCTTGGGAGCGGGAGGGGAAGATACGCAGTATTTT.

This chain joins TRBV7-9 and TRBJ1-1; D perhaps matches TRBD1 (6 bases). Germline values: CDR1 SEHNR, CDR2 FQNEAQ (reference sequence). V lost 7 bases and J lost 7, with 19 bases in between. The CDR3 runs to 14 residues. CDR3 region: CASTQRTAESEAFF. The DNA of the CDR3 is TGTGCCAGCACCCAACGGACAGCGGAGAGTGAAGCTTTCTTT. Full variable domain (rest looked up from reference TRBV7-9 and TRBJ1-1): DTGVSQNPRHKITKRGQNVTFRCDPISEHNRLYWYRQTLGQGPEFLTYFQNEAQLEKSRLLSDRFSAERPKGSFSTLEIQRTEQGDSAMYLCASTQRTAESEAFFGQGTRLTVV.

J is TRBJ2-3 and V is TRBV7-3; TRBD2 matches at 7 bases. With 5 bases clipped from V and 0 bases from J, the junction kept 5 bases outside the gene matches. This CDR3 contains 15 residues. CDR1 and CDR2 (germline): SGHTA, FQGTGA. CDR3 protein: CASSRDYTSTDTQYF. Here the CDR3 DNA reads TGTGCCAGCAGCCGGGACTACACTAGCACAGATACGCAGTATTTT.

Written as DNA, the CDR3 is TGTGCCACCAGTGCCCTGGACAAGACCGGGGAGCTGTTTTTT. This translates into CATSALDKTGELFF. The V and J genes are TRBV24-1 and TRBJ2-2; D perhaps matches TRBD1 (5 bases). From germline, CDR1 is KGHDR and CDR2 SFDVKD. The CDR3 length is 14 residues. Trimming took 5 bases from V and 5 from J, leaving 11 bases between them.

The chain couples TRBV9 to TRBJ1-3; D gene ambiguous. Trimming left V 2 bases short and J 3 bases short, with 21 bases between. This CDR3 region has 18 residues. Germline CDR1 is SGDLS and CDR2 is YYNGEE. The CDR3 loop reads CASSVVGSDRLFGNTIYF. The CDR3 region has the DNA TGTGCCAGCAGCGTGGTTGGGTCAGACCGACTCTTTGGAAACACCATATATTTT. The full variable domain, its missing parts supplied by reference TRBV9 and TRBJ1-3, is DSGVTQTPKHLITATGQRVTLRCSPRSGDLSVYWYQQSLDQGLQFLIQYYNGEERAKGNILERFSAQQFPDLHSELNLSSLELGDSALYFCASSVVGSDRLFGNTIYFGEGSWLTVV.

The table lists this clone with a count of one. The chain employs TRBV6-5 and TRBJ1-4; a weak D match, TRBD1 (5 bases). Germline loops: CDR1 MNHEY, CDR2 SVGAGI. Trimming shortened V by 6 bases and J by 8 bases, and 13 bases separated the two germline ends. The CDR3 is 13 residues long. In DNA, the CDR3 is TGTGCCAGCAGCAGGGTTGGATCAGAAAAACTGTTTTTT. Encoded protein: CASSRVGSEKLFF.

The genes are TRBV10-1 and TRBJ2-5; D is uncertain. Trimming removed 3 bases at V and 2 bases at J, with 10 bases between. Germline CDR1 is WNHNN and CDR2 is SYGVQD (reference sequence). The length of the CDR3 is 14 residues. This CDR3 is CASSDSDLQETQYF. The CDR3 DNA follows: TGCGCCAGCAGTGACAGCGACCTTCAAGAGACCCAGTACTTC.

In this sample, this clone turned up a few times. The CDR3 loop reads CASTQTEAGYTF. CDR3 sequence (DNA): TGTGCCAGCACCCAGACCGAGGCTGGCTACACCTTC. This chain links TRBV12-3 or TRBV12-4 with TRBJ1-2, with D unclear. This CDR3 contains 12 residues. Trimming left V 7 bases short and J 7 bases short, with 13 bases between.

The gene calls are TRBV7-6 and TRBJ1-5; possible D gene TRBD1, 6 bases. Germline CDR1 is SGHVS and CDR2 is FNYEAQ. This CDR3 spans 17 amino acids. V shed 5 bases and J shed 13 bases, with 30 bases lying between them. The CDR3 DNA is TGTGCCAGCAGCGATAGGGGGGGGAATGTACCCTATAGCAATCAGCATTTT. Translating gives CASSDRGGNVPYSNQHF.

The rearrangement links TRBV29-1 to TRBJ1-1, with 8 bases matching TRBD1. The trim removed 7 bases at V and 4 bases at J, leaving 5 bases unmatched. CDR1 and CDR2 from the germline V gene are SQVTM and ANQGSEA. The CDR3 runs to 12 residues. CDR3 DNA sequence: TGCAGCGCGGACAGGGTCGGCACTGAAGCTTTCTTT. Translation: CSADRVGTEAFF. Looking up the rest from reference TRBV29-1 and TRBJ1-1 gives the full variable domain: SAVISQKPSRDICQRGTSLTIQCQVDSQVTMMFWYRQQPGQSLTLIATANQGSEATYESGFVIDKFPISRPNLTFSTLTVSNMSPEDSSIYLCSADRVGTEAFFGQGTRLTVV.